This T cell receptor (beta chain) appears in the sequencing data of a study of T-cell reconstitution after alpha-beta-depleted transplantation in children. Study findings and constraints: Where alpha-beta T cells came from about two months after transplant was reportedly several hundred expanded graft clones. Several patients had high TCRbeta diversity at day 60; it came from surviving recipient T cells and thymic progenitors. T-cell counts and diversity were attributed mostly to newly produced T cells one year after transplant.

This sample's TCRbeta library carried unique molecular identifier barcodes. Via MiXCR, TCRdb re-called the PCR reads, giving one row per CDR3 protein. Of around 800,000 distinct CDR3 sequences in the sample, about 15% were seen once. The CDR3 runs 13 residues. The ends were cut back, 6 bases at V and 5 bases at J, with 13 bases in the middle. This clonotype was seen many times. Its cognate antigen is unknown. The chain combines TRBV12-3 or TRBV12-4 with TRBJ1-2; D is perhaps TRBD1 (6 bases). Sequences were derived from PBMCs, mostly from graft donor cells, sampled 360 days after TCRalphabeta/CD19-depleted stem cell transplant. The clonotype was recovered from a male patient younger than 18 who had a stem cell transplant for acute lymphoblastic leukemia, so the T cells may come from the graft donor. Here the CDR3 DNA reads TGTGCCAGCAGCTACTTCGGGACATATGGCTACACCTTC. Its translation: CASSYFGTYGYTF.